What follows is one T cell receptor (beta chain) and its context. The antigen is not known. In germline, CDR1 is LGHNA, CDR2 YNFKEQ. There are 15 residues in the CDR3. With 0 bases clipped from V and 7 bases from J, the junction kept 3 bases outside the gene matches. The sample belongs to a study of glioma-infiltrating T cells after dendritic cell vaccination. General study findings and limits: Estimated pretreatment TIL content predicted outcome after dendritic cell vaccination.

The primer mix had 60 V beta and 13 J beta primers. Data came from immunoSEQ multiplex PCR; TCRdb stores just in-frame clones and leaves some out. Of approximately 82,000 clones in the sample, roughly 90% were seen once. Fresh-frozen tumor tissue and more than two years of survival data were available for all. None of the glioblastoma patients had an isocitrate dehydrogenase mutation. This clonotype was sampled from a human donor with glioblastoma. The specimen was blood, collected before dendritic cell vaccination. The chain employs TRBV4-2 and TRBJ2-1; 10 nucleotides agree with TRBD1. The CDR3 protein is CASSQDGTGVNEQFF. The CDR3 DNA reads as TGTGCCAGCAGCCAAGATGGGACAGGGGTGAATGAGCAGTTCTTC.